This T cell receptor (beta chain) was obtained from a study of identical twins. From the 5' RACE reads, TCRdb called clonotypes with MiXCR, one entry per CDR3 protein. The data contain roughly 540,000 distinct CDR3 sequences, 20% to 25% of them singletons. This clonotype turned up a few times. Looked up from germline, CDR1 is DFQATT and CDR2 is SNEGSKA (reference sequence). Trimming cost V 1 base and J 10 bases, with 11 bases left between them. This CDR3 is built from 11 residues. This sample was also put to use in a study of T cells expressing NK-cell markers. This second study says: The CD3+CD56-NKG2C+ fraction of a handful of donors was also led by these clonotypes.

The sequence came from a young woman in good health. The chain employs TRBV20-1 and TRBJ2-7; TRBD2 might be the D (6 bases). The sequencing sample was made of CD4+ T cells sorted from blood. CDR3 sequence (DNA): TGCAGTGCTAGAGTGGCGGGGAAACAGTACTTC. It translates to CSARVAGKQYF.